This note documents a single T cell receptor beta chain sequence. Deletions cut 2 bases from V and 7 bases from J, with 11 bases between. The CDR3 is 13 amino acids. Germline CDR1 is PRHDT and CDR2 is FYEKMQ (reference sequence). Per the study methods: Cell counts per sample came from amplifying reference gene primers. Sequencing was performed with immunoSEQ multiplex PCR; in TCRdb, only in-frame clones are kept and a portion is missing. The D gene and trimming were derived from the DNA, and the V and J assignments and clone size from that table. The sample lists tens of thousands of clones; approximately 80% were seen once. The sample belongs to a study of blood T cell repertoires in COVID-19. Study details: Donors in the United States, Italy and Spain gave samples during acute or convalescent COVID-19. PBMCs, B-cell-depleted T cells, or T cells were the source of the cDNA or gDNA that made up the material.

The V gene is TRBV13, the J gene TRBJ2-5; D is perhaps TRBD1 (5 bases). The receptor comes from a man aged 65-85 years with acute or convalescent COVID-19. Sequencing was carried out using peripheral blood. The CDR3 loop reads CASSLTPQGTQYF. DNA for the CDR3: TGTGCCAGCAGCTTAACCCCCCAGGGGACCCAGTACTTC.